This T cell receptor beta chain was observed in a study of blood T cell repertoires in COVID-19. The wider study: The samples span acute and convalescent COVID-19 from the United States, Italy and Spain. In each case, the material was cDNA or gDNA derived from T cells, B-cell-depleted T cells, or PBMCs.

Trimming cost V 3 bases and J 3 bases, with 8 bases left between them. The CDR3 length is 12 residues. Germline CDR1 is DFQATT and CDR2 is SNEGSKA (reference sequence). As originally analysed: Amplification of reference gene primers was used by the study to estimate nucleated cell counts. Method: immunoSEQ multiplex PCR; TCRdb's copy keeps in-frame clones and lacks some. The V and J calls and clone size are taken from that table; D and trimming were inferred from the DNA. The data show some 95,000 clones, with around 93% seen just once and approximately 2.3% held by the top ten. The chain combines TRBV20-1 with TRBJ2-5; D is undetermined. The TCR was taken from a human donor with active COVID-19. The donor label of this sample is uncertain. The material sequenced was peripheral blood. CDR3: CSASLAEETQYF. CDR3 DNA: TGCAGTGCTAGTTTGGCCGAAGAGACCCAGTACTTC.